A selection of T cell receptor beta chains follows, all from one sample in a study of T cells after yellow fever vaccination. TCRdb called the 5' RACE reads again in MiXCR, with one record for every CDR3 protein. This sample has around 310,000 distinct CDR3 sequences, with around 3.9% found just once. The sequencing here drew on PBMCs, taken 5 days after the yellow fever booster vaccination. These receptors were collected from a man in his late teens or twenties who received the YFV17D yellow fever vaccine. Both conserved end residues are part of each CDR3. Size values are once, few and many counts, or a class for expanded clones, and some rows have none.

CASTEGSNQPQHF,-,TRBJ1-5,TRBV6-5
CASSQGNLLGTGSQWTGELFF,many,TRBJ2-2,TRBV4-3
CASQDPGGTGELFF,few,TRBJ2-2,TRBV5-4
CASSTRGPTGETQYF,-,TRBJ2-5,TRBV7-2
CASRKTGPQETQYF,many,TRBJ2-5,TRBV7-9
CASSRDPRYTQYF,many,TRBJ2-3,TRBV11-2
CASSPPRGSGNTIYF,many,TRBJ1-3,TRBV7-9
CASSLGPRGVYNEQFF,few,TRBJ2-1,TRBV5-6
CASSSITGRDGYTF,-,TRBJ1-2,TRBV7-9
CASSRGALSNTQYF,many,TRBJ2-3,TRBV7-2
CSAQGTSGDQETQYF,few,TRBJ2-5,TRBV20-1
CASSPGLAGERDTQYF,few,TRBJ2-3,TRBV4-3
CASSLGLAGVTDTQYF,many,TRBJ2-3,TRBV5-1
CSANLAGENIQYF,-,TRBJ2-4,TRBV20-1
CASSSSPGVDTGELFF,few,TRBJ2-2,TRBV7-3
CTSSHPRDCCSYSYEQYF,few,TRBJ2-7,TRBV1
CASSIPDRYYGYTF,many,TRBJ1-2,TRBV11-2
CASATGGNSPLHF,-,TRBJ1-6,TRBV9
CASSSSQGLHEQYF,few,TRBJ2-7,TRBV7-6
CASSPMLDPGSGANVLTF,few,TRBJ2-6,TRBV13
CASSSGAPTDTQYF,-,TRBJ2-3,TRBV25-1
CAFRTGSNYGYTF,few,TRBJ1-2,TRBV10-3
CASGTGTSTDTQYF,few,TRBJ2-3,TRBV9
CASSFSVISTDTQYF,many,TRBJ2-3,TRBV18
CASSDPPNEKLFF,many,TRBJ1-4,TRBV7-2
CSARIGGSNQPQHF,-,TRBJ1-5,TRBV20-1